This paragraph covers one TCR beta chain sequence. Its antigen is unidentified. This CDR3 is 17 amino acids long. V shed 5 bases and J 1 base; nucleotides not matched to a gene: 10. Germline V CDR1 and CDR2: MRHNA, SNTAGT. A multiplex PCR was run with 60 Vbeta primers and 13 Jbeta primers. TCRdb keeps only in-frame clones here, not all; method: immunoSEQ multiplex PCR. Found here are 130,000 or so clones, approximately 78% of them singletons; the top ten hold roughly 3.4%. The data were taken from a study of cytomegalovirus exposure and HLA in healthy donors. Study-wide findings and caveats: Data from an earlier analysis indicated that most TCR beta V segments were productive either about 90% or about 30% of the time.

The rearrangement links TRBV6-4 to TRBJ2-2; 7 nucleotides match TRBD1. Material for sequencing was PBMCs. The receptor was isolated from a man aged 18-30 years in good health and CMV-seropositive. The CDR3 nucleotides read TGTGCCAGCAGTCGATACCTCAGGACAGGGAACACCGGGGAGCTGTTTTTT. This gives the protein CASSRYLRTGNTGELFF.